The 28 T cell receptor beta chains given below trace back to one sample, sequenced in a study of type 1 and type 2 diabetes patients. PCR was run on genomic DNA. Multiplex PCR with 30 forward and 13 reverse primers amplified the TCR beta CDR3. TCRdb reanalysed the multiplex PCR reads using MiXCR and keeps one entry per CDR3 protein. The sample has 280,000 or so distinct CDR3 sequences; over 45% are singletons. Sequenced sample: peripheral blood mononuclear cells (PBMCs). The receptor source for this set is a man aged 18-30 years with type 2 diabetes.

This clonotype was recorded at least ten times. The CDR3 loop is CAWIPGGPYEQYF. In nucleotides, the CDR3 is TGTGCCTGGATCCCCGGCGGGCCCTACGAGCAGTACTTC. V usage is TRBV30 and J usage is TRBJ2-7, with D tentatively TRBD2 (5 bases). Trimming removed 4 bases at V and 2 bases at J, with 12 bases between. The germline V gene has CDR1 GTSNPN and CDR2 SVGIG (reference sequence). The CDR3 sequence is 13 residues long.

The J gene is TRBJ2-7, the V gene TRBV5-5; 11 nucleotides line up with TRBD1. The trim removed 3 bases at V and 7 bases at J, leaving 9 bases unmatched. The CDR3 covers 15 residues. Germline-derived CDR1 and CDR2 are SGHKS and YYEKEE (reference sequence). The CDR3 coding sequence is TGTGCCAGCAGCTCCACCGGGACAGGGGGTTTTGAGCAGTACTTC. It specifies CASSSTGTGGFEQYF.

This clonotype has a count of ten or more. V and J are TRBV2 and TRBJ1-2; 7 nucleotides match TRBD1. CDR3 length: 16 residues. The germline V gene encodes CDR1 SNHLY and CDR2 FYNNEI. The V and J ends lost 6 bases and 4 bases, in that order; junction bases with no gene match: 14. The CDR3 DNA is TGTGCCAGCAGAACGTGGGTGGACAGGTTCCTCTATGGCTACACCTTC. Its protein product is CASRTWVDRFLYGYTF.

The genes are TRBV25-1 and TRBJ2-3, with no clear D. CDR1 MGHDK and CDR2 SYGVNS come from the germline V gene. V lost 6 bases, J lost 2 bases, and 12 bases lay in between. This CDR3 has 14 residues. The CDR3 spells CASSPRLNTDTQYF. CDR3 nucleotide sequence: TGTGCCAGCAGCCCAAGGCTGAACACAGATACGCAGTATTTT.

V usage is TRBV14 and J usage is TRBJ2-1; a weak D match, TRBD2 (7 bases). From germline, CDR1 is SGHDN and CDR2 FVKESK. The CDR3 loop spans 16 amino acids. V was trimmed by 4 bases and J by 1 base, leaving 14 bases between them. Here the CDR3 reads CASSPGGGGSYNEQFF. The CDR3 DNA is TGTGCCAGCAGCCCCGGGGGAGGGGGATCCTACAATGAGCAGTTCTTC.

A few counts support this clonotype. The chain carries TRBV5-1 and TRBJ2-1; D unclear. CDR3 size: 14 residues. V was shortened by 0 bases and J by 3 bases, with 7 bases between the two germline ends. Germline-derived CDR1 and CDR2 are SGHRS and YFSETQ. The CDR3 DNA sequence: TGCGCCAGCAGCTTGGAGGAAAACTACAATGAGCAGTTCTTC. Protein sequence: CASSLEENYNEQFF. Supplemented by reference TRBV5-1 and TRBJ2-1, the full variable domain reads KAGVTQTPRYLIKTRGQQVTLSCSPISGHRSVSWYQQTPGQGLQFLFEYFSETQRNKGNFPGRFSGRQFSNSRSEMNVSTLELGDSALYLCASSLEENYNEQFFGPGTRLTVL.

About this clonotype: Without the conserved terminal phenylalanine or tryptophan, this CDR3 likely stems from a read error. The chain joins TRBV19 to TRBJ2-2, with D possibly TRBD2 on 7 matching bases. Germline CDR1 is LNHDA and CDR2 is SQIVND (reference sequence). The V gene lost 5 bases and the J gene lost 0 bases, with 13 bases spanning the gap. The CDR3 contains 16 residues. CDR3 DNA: TGTGCCAGTAGTGCAGGGGAGGGGGCGAACACCGGGGAGCTGTTTCTT. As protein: CASSAGEGANTGELFL.

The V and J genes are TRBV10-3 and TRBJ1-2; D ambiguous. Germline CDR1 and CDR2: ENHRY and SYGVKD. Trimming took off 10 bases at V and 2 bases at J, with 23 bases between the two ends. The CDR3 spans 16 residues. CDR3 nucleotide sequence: TGTGCCAGCAGGCTAACCTCCTCCGCGGGGAACTATGGCTACACCTTC. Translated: CASRLTSSAGNYGYTF.

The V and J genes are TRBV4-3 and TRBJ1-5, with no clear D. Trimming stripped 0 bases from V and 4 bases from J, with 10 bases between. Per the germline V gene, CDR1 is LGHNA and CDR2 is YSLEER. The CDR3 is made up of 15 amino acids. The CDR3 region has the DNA TGCGCCAGCAGCCAAGAACGCGACGGGAATCAGCCCCAGCATTTT. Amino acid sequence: CASSQERDGNQPQHF.

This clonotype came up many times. This CDR3 is CAINGGDNSMNTEAFF. CDR3 nucleotide sequence: TGTGCCATCAATGGAGGGGACAACTCCATGAACACTGAAGCTTTCTTT. V usage is TRBV10-3 and J usage is TRBJ1-1, with a tentative D call TRBD1 (6 bases). This CDR3 has 16 amino acids. Looked up from germline, CDR1 is ENHRY and CDR2 is SYGVKD. V was trimmed by 7 bases and J by 0 bases, leaving 18 bases between them.

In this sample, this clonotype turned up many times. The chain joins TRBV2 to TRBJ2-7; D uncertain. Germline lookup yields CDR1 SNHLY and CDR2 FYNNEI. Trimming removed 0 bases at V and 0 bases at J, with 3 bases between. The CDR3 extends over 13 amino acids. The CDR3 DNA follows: TGTGCCAGCAGTGAAGCGGACTCCTACGAGCAGTACTTC. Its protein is CASSEADSYEQYF.

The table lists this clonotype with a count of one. Here the CDR3 DNA reads TGTGCCAGCAGTGAGAAGGGGATAAGGGGTGAAGCTTTCTTT. Amino acid sequence: CASSEKGIRGEAFF. V usage is TRBV25-1 and J usage is TRBJ1-1; TRBD1 is a possible D gene (5 bases). Germline V CDR1 and CDR2: MGHDK, SYGVNS. The CDR3 covers 14 residues. Trimming took off 3 bases at V and 7 bases at J, with 15 bases between the two ends.

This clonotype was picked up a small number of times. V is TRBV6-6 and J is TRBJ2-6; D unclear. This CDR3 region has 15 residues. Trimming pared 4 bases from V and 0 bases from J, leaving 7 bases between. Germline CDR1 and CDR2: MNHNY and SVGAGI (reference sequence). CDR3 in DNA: TGTGCCAGCAGTTCAGGAATCTCTGGGGCCAACGTCCTGACTTTC. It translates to CASSSGISGANVLTF.

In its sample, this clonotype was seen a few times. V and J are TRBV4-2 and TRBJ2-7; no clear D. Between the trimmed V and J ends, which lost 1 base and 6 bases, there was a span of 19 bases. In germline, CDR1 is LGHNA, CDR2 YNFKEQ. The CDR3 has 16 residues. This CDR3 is CASSQVWSPGGSEQYF. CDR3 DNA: TGTGCCAGCAGCCAAGTTTGGTCCCCCGGCGGCAGCGAGCAGTACTTC.

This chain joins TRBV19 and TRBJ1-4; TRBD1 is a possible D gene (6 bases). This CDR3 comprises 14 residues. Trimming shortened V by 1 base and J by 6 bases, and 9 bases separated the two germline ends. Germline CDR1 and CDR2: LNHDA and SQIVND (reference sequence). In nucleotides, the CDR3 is TGTGCCAGTAGTATAGGAACAGGGTATGAAAAACTGTTTTTT. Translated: CASSIGTGYEKLFF.

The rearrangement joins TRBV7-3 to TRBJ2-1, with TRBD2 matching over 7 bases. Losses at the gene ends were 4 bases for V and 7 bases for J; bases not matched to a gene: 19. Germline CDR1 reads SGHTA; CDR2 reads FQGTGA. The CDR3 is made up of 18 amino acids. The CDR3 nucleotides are TGTGCCAGCAGCTCAGCCTTGAGGGTCGGGGGGACTGGGAATGAGCAGTTCTTC. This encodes CASSSALRVGGTGNEQFF.

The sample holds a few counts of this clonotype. Written as DNA, the CDR3 is TGTGCCAGTAGACCGGGACAGGGGATGAACGAGCAGTACTTC. Translated: CASRPGQGMNEQYF. The V and J genes are TRBV19 and TRBJ2-7; 10 bases are shared with TRBD1. The V and J ends lost 6 bases and 5 bases, in that order; junction bases with no gene match: 7. Germline lookup yields CDR1 LNHDA and CDR2 SQIVND (reference sequence). The CDR3 consists of 14 residues.

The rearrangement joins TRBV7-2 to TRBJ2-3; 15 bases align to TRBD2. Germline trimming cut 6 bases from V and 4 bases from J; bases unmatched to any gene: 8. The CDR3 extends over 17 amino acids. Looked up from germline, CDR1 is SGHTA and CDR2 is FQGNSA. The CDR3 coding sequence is TGTGCCAGCAGTAGAAGGACTAGCGGGGGGGCAGCAGATACGCAGTATTTT. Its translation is CASSRRTSGGAADTQYF.

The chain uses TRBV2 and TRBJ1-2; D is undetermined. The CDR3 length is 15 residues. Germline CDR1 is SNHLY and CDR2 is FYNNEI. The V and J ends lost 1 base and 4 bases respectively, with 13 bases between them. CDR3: CASSEEPGGSYGYTF. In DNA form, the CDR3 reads TGTGCCAGCAGTGAAGAGCCAGGCGGGAGCTATGGCTACACCTTC.

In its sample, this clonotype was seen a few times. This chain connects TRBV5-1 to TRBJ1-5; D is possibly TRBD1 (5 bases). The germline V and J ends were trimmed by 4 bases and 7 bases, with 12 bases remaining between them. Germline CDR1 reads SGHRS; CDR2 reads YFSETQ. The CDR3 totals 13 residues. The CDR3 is CASSRDLGQPQHF. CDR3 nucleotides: TGCGCCAGCAGCCGGGACCTGGGGCAGCCCCAGCATTTT.

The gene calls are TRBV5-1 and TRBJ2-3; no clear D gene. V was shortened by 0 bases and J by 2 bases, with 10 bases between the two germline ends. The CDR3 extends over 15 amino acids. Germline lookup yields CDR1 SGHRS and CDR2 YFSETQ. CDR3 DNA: TGCGCCAGCAGCTTGGCCCTATCCTTCACAGATACGCAGTATTTT. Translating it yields CASSLALSFTDTQYF. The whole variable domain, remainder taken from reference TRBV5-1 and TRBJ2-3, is KAGVTQTPRYLIKTRGQQVTLSCSPISGHRSVSWYQQTPGQGLQFLFEYFSETQRNKGNFPGRFSGRQFSNSRSEMNVSTLELGDSALYLCASSLALSFTDTQYFGPGTRLTVL.

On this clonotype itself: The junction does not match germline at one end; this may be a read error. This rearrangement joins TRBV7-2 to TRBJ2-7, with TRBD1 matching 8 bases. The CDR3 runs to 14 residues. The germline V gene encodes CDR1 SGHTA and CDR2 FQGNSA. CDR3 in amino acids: CASSPGQGSGEQYF. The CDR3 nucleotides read TGCGCCAGCAGCCCCGGACAGGGATCGGGCGAGCAGTACTTC.

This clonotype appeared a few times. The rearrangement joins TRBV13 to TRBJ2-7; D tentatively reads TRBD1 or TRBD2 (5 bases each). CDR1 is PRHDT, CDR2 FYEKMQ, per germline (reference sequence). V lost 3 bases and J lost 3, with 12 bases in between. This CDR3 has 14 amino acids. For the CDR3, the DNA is TGTGCCAGCAGCTTCGAGGGGAGACTCTACGAGCAGTACTTC. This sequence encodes CASSFEGRLYEQYF.

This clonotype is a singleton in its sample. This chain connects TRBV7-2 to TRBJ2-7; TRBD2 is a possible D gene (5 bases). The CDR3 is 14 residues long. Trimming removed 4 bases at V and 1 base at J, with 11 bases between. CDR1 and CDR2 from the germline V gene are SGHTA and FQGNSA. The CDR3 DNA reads TGTGCCAGCAGCTACCTCGGGGAATCCTACGAGCAGTACTTC. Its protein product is CASSYLGESYEQYF. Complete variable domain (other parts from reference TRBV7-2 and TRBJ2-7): GAGVSQSPSNKVTEKGKDVELRCDPISGHTALYWYRQSLGQGLEFLIYFQGNSAPDKSGLPSDRFSAERTGGSVSTLTIQRTQQEDSAVYLCASSYLGESYEQYFGPGTRLTVT.

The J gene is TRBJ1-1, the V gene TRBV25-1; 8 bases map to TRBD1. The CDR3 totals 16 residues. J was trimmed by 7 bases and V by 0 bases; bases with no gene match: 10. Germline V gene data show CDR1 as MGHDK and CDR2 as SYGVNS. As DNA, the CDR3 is TGTGCCAGCAGTGAATACGTCCAGGGGGCCGCTTATGAAGCTTTCTTT. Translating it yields CASSEYVQGAAYEAFF. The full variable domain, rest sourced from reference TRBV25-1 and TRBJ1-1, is EADIYQTPRYLVIGTGKKITLECSQTMGHDKMYWYQQDPGMELHLIHYSYGVNSTEKGDLSSESTVSRIRTEHFPLTLESARPSHTSQYLCASSEYVQGAAYEAFFGQGTRLTVV.

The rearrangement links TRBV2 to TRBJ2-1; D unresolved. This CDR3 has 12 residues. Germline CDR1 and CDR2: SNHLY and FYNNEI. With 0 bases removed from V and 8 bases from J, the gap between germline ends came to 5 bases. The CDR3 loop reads CASSEADDEQFF. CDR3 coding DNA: TGTGCCAGCAGTGAAGCGGACGATGAGCAGTTCTTC.

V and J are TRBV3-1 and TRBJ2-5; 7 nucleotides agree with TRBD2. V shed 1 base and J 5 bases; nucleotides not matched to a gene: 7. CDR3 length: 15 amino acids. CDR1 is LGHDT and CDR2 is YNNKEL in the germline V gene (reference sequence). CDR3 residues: CASSQGGGVGETQYF. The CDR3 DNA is TGTGCCAGCAGCCAAGGGGGAGGGGTAGGGGAGACCCAGTACTTC.

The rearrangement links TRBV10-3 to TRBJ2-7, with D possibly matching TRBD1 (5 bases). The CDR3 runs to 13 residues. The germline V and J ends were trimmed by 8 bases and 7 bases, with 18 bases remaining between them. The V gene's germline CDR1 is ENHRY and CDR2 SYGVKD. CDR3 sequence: CAIHGDSPLEQYF. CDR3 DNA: TGTGCCATCCACGGAGACAGCCCTTTGGAGCAGTACTTC.